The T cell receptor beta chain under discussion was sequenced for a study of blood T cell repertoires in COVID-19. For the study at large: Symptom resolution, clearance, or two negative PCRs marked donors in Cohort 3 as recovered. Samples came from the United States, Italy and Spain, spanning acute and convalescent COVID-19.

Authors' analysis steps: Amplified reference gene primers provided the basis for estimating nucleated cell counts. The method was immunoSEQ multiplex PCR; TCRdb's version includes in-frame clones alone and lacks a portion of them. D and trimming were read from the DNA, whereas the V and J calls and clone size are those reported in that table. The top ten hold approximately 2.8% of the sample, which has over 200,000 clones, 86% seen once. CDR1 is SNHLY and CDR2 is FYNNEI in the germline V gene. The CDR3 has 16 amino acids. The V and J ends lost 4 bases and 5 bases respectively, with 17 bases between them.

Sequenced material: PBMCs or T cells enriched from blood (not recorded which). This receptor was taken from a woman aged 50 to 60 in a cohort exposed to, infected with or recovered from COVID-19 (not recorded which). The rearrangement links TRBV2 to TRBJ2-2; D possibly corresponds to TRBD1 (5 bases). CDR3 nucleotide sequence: TGTGCCAGCAGTGGCCCGAGGTCAGGGCGTACCGGGGAGCTGTTTTTT. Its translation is CASSGPRSGRTGELFF.